The clone carrying this TCR beta chain was observed a few times. This specimen belongs to a study of blood T cell repertoires in COVID-19. The CDR3 sequence is 16 residues long. The V gene lost 1 base and the J gene lost 4 bases, with 14 bases spanning the gap. CDR1 is MGHRA, CDR2 YSYEKL, per germline. Generated by immunoSEQ multiplex PCR, the TCRdb table keeps only in-frame clones and is missing some. The sample includes roughly 60,000 clones, over 75% of them seen just once. The sample was peripheral blood. V is TRBV4-1 and J is TRBJ1-5; maybe TRBD1 (6 bases). This sequence originates from a woman at least 80 years old with active COVID-19. As DNA, the CDR3 is TGCGCCAGCAGCCAAGTGGCGGGGGGCATTAATCAGCCCCAGCATTTT. Its protein is CASSQVAGGINQPQHF.